This T cell receptor (beta chain) was sequenced for a study of T cell responses to AZD1222 COVID-19 vaccine. General study results and limits: Breadth and depth of Spike-specific TCRs rose after two AZD1222 doses. Nearly half of spike-specific TCRs reportedly target unmutated variant regions.

The V gene's germline CDR1 is SGDLS and CDR2 YYNGEE. V gave up 4 bases and J gave up 2 bases; unmatched junction bases: 9. The CDR3 sequence is 16 residues long. The assay was immunoSEQ multiplex PCR, and TCRdb's table has in-frame clones only and misses some. Here the sample table reports about 140,000 clones. On this clone itself: Its antigen is unidentified.

Input material: peripheral blood. This chain uses TRBV9 with TRBJ1-3, with 7 bases fitting TRBD1. The sequence was collected from an adult in good health. The CDR3 DNA sequence: TGTGCCAGCAGCTCTCAGGGGGTAGGGCCTGGAAACACCATATATTTT. It is translated as CASSSQGVGPGNTIYF. The full variable domain, completed using reference TRBV9 and TRBJ1-3, is DSGVTQTPKHLITATGQRVTLRCSPRSGDLSVYWYQQSLDQGLQFLIQYYNGEERAKGNILERFSAQQFPDLHSELNLSSLELGDSALYFCASSSQGVGPGNTIYFGEGSWLTVV.